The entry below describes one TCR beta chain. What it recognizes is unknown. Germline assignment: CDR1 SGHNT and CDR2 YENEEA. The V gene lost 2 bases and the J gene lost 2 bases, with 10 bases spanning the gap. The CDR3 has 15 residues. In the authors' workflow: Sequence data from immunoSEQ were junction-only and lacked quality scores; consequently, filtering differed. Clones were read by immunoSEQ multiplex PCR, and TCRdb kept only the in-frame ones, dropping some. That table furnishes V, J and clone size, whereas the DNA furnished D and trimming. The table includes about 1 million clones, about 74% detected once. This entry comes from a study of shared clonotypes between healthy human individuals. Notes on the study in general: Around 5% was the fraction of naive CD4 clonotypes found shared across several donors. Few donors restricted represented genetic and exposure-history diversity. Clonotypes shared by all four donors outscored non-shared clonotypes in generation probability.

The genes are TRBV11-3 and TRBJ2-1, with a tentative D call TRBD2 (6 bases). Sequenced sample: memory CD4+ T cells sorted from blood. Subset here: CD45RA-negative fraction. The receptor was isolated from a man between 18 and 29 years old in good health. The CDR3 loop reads CASSLRGVTYNEQFF. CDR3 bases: TGTGCCAGCAGCTTACGCGGGGTAACCTACAATGAGCAGTTCTTC.